This TCR beta chain is drawn from a study of cytomegalovirus exposure and HLA in healthy donors. This clone was seen more than once but under ten times. The CDR3 is made up of 13 amino acids. Germline-derived CDR1 and CDR2 are PRHDT and FYEKMQ (reference sequence). Trimming left V 5 bases short and J 2 bases short, with 7 bases between. 13 Jbeta primers and 60 Vbeta primers were used for the PCR. Measured with immunoSEQ multiplex PCR; TCRdb has only the in-frame clones, and not every one. Altogether about 140,000 clones are present, around 10% being singletons, with the ten largest covering roughly 2%.

Sequencing was done on a sample of PBMCs. This receptor was obtained from a middle-aged man in good health and CMV-seronegative. The chain combines TRBV13 with TRBJ2-1, with D unclear. The CDR3 DNA reads as TGTGCCAGCAGCCCAGTTCCCTACAATGAGCAGTTCTTC. Translated: CASSPVPYNEQFF.